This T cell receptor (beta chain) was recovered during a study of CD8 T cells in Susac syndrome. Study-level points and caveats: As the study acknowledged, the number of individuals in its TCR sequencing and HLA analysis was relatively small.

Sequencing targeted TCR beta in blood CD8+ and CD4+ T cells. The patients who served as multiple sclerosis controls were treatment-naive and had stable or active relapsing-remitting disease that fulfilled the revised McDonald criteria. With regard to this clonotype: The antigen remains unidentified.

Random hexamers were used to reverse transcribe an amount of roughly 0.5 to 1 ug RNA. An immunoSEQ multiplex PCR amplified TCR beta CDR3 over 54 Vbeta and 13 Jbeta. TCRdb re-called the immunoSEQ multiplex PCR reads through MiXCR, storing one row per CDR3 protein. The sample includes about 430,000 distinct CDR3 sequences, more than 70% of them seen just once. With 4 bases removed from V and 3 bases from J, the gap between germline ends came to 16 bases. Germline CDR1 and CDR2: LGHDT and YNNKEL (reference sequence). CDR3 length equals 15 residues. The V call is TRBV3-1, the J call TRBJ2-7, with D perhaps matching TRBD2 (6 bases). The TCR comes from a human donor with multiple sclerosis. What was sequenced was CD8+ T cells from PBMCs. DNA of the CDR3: TGTGCCAGCAGCCTTCGCATGGGAGGATACTACGAGCAGTACTTC. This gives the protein CASSLRMGGYYEQYF.